This T cell receptor (beta chain) was captured in a study of Graves' ophthalmopathy and Graves' hyperthyroidism. The CDR3 consists of 14 residues. CDR1 is SEHNR, CDR2 FQNEAQ, per germline (reference sequence). Trimming shortened V by 1 base and J by 5 bases, and 9 bases separated the two germline ends. The TCR beta CDR3 regions underwent amplification from RNA transcripts. The first-round RT-PCR employed HTBI primers together with the Qiagen OneStep RT-PCR kit. A multiplex PCR was then performed as the second round. TCRdb ran MiXCR on the multiplex PCR reads and lists one entry per CDR3 protein. The data contain 300,000 to 350,000 distinct CDR3 sequences, roughly 17% of them seen just once; the ten biggest clones take up more than 9%.

This TCR was recovered from an adult man with Graves' ophthalmopathy. V and J are TRBV7-9 and TRBJ1-5; D may be TRBD1 (5 bases). Material for sequencing was peripheral blood. CDR3 nucleotides: TGTGCCAGCAGCTTAGGGCGGGGGGATCAGCCCCAGCATTTT. As protein: CASSLGRGDQPQHF.